This T cell receptor (beta chain) derives from a study of shared clonotypes between healthy human individuals. Sequenced by immunoSEQ multiplex PCR; TCRdb stores in-frame clones only, minus some. The table records more than 2 million clones, roughly 94% of them present only once. Germline V gene lookup returns CDR1 SGHTA and CDR2 FQGNSA. V dropped 4 bases and J dropped 5 bases, with 15 bases sitting between them. The CDR3 contains 15 residues. Material: naive CD4+ T cells sorted from blood. Regarding subset: CD45RA+ positively selected. This chain links TRBV7-2 with TRBJ1-5; D gene uncertain. This sequence originates from a man aged 18 to 30 in good health. CDR3: CASSSDPKGYQPQHF. In DNA, the CDR3 is TGTGCCAGCAGCTCCGACCCAAAAGGGTATCAGCCCCAGCATTTT.